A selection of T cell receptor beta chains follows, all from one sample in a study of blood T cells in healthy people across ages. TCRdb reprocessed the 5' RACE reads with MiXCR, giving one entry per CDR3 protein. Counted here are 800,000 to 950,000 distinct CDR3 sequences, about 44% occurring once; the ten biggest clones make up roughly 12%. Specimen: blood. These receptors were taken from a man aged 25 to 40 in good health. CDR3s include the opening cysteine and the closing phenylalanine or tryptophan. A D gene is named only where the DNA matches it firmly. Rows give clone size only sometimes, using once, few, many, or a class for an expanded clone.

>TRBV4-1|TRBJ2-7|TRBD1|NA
CASSQDSIGTGYEQYF
TGCGCCAGCAGCCAAGATAGCATAGGGACAGGCTACGAGCAGTACTTC
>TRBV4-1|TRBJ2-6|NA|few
CASSQVTGKESGANVLTF
TGCGCCAGCAGCCAAGTCACAGGGAAAGAATCTGGGGCCAACGTCCTGACTTTC
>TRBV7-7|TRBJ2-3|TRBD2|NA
CASSLRPASGGADTQYF
TGTGCTAGCAGCTTAAGACCAGCTAGCGGGGGGGCGGATACGCAGTATTTT
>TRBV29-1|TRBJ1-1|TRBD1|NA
CSVEGQLESEAFF
TGCAGCGTGGAGGGACAGTTGGAGTCTGAAGCTTTCTTT
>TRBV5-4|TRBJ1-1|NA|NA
CASSPGLRGTEAFF
TGTGCCAGCAGCCCCGGGCTCCGGGGGACTGAAGCTTTCTTT
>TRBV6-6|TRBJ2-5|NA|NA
CASSPRRQAYDEQYF
TGTGCCAGCAGTCCCCGACGGCAGGCATACGATGAGCAGTACTTC
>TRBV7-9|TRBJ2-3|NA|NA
CASSLGMGSSTDTQYF
TGTGCCAGCAGCTTAGGAATGGGTAGCAGCACAGATACGCAGTATTTT
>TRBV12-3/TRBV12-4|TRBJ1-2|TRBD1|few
CASSLTGSRYGHTF
TGTGCCAGCAGCCTGACAGGGTCCCGCTATGGCCACACCTTC
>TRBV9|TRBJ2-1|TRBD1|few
CASSSDRGLDEQFF
TGTGCCAGCAGCTCCGACAGGGGTCTTGATGAGCAGTTCTTC
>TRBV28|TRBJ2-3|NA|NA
CASSFVSGTGTQYF
TGTGCCAGCAGTTTCGTTTCGGGAACAGGCACGCAGTATTTT
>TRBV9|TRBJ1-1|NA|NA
CASSVEGGLHTEAFF
TGTGCCAGCAGTGTCGAGGGGGGCTTGCACACTGAAGCTTTCTTT
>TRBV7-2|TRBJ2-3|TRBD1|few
CASSLSGTGGDTQYF
TGTGCCAGCAGCCTAAGCGGGACAGGGGGAGATACGCAGTATTTT
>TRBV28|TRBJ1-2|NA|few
CASSLPGIYGYTF
TGTGCCAGCAGTTTACCAGGGATCTATGGCTACACCTTC
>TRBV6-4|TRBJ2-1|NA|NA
CASSGLAAQSYNEQFF
TGTGCCAGCAGCGGGCTCGCGGCCCAATCCTACAATGAGCAGTTCTTC
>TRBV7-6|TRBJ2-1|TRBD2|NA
CASVTSGGINEQFF
TGTGCCAGCGTGACTAGCGGGGGTATCAATGAGCAGTTCTTC
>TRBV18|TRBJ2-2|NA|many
CASSPSGELFF
TGTGCCAGCTCACCATCCGGGGAGCTGTTTTTT
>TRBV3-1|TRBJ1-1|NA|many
CASSQSSTEAFF
TGTGCCAGCAGCCAGTCTAGCACTGAAGCTTTCTTT
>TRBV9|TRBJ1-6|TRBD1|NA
CAGSVRWTGKKSPLHF
TGTGCCGGCAGCGTACGTTGGACAGGGAAGAAGTCACCCCTCCACTTT
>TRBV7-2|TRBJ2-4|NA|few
CASSLALKEGNIQYF
TGTGCCAGCAGCTTAGCTCTGAAGGAAGGAAACATTCAGTACTTC
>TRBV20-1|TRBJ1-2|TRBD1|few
CSAKTGFGGYTF
TGCAGTGCTAAGACAGGGTTCGGAGGCTACACCTTC
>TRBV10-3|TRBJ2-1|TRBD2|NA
CAIRTSGGSQETQFF
TGTGCCATCAGAACTAGCGGGGGAAGCCAAGAGACCCAGTTCTTC
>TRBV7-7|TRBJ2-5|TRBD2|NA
CASSLGRGTSSEQYF
TGTGCTAGCAGCTTAGGGCGGGGGACTTCCAGTGAGCAGTACTTC
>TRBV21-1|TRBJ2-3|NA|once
CASSKQGRTSTDTQYF
TGTGCCAGCAGCAAACAGGGGCGAACTAGCACAGATACGCAGTATTTT
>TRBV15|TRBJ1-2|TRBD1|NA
CATSREGGQDGGYTF
TGTGCCACCAGCAGAGAAGGGGGACAGGACGGCGGCTACACCTTC
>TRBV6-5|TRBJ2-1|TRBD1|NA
CASRRTGGEQFF
TGTGCCAGCAGACGGACAGGGGGTGAGCAGTTCTTC
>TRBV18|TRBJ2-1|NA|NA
CASSRDREPYNEQFF
TGTGCCAGCTCACGAGACAGAGAACCTTACAATGAGCAGTTCTTC